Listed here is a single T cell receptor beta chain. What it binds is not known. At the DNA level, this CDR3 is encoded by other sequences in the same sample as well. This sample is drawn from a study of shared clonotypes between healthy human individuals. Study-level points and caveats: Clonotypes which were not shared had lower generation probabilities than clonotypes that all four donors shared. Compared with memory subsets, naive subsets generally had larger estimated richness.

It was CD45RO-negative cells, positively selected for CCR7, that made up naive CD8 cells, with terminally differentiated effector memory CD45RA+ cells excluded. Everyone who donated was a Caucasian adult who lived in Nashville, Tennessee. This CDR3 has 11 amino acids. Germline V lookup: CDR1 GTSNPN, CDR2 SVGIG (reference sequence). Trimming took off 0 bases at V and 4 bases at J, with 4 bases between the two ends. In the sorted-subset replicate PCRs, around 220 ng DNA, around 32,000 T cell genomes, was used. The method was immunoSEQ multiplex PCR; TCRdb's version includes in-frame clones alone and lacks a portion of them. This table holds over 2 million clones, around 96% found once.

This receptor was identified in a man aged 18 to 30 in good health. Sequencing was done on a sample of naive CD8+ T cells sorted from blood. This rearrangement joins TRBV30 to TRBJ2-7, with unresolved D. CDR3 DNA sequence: TGTGCCTGGAGTGTCGGGTACGAGCAGTACTTC. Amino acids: CAWSVGYEQYF.